These 25 T cell receptor beta chains share one sample of origin, sequenced in a study of T cell responses to AZD1222 COVID-19 vaccine. Some clones are missing from TCRdb's copy, which holds only in-frame ones; the method was immunoSEQ multiplex PCR. This table has 95,000 to 120,000 clones, roughly 90% appearing once. Sequencing was performed on peripheral blood, taken on day 0 of MenACWY control vaccination. Source of these receptors: an adult in good health.

J is TRBJ1-5 and V is TRBV5-1; no clear D gene. The V end was cut by 0 bases, the J end by 7 bases, with 14 bases between. This CDR3 contains 15 residues. Germline V lookup: CDR1 SGHRS, CDR2 YFSETQ. CDR3 DNA sequence: TGCGCCAGCAGCTTGGACGGATCCCTTGCCCAGCCCCAGCATTTT. It translates to CASSLDGSLAQPQHF.

This chain uses TRBV6-5 with TRBJ2-3; TRBD2 is a possible D gene (7 bases). From germline, CDR1 is MNHEY and CDR2 SVGAGI. Trimming shortened V by 2 bases and J by 0 bases, and 9 bases separated the two germline ends. CDR3 length: 15 amino acids. In DNA form, the CDR3 reads TGTGCCAGCAGTTACCGCGGGGGCAGCACAGATACGCAGTATTTT. This gives the protein CASSYRGGSTDTQYF.

The CDR3 nucleotides read TGTGCTAGTGCCAGGGACAGCGGGAACTATGGCTACACCTTC. Protein: CASARDSGNYGYTF. The gene calls are TRBV12-5 and TRBJ1-2; 7 nucleotides line up with TRBD1. The CDR3 is 14 amino acids. V lost 7 bases to trimming and J lost 2 bases; unmatched junction nucleotides: 7. Germline V gene data show CDR1 as LGHNT and CDR2 as FRNRAP.

The rearrangement uses TRBV24-1 and TRBJ2-2; TRBD2 is a possible D gene (6 bases). The CDR3 length is 19 residues. Trimming took 4 bases from V and 2 from J, leaving 22 bases between them. Germline-derived CDR1 and CDR2 are KGHDR and SFDVKD. The CDR3 is CATSDRYIRGDFNTGELFF. In nucleotides, the CDR3 is TGTGCCACCAGTGACCGCTACATTAGAGGGGACTTCAACACCGGGGAGCTGTTTTTT.

The chain is built from TRBV4-3 and TRBJ1-4, with a tentative D call TRBD1 (5 bases). Germline CDR1 LGHNA, CDR2 YSLEER. There are 15 residues in the CDR3. The V end lost 2 bases, the J end lost 4 bases, and 11 bases lay between the germline ends. Written as DNA, the CDR3 is TGCGCCAGCAGCCAATTTCGGGGGAGTAATGAAAAACTGTTTTTT. This translates into CASSQFRGSNEKLFF.

The rearrangement uses TRBV5-5 and TRBJ1-4, with D hard to call. The germline CDR1 and CDR2 sequences are SGHKS and YYEKEE (reference sequence). The germline V and J ends were trimmed by 3 bases and 0 bases, with 15 bases remaining between them. The CDR3 loop spans 17 amino acids. CDR3 sequence reads: CASSSPVGEATNEKLFF. The CDR3 region has the DNA TGTGCCAGCAGCTCCCCCGTCGGGGAGGCAACTAATGAAAAACTGTTTTTT.

This chain links TRBV10-3 with TRBJ1-2; a possible D gene is TRBD1 (5 bases). V lost 0 bases, J lost 4 bases, and 18 bases lay in between. CDR3 length equals 17 residues. The germline V gene encodes CDR1 ENHRY and CDR2 SYGVKD. DNA of the CDR3: TGTGCCATCAGTGAGTCCGGCAGGGCGGTGTCCCTCTATGGCTACACCTTC. As protein: CAISESGRAVSLYGYTF.

The rearrangement uses TRBV12-3 or TRBV12-4 and TRBJ1-2; D might be TRBD1 (6 bases). Trimming shortened V by 3 bases and J by 10 bases, and 15 bases separated the two germline ends. CDR3 length: 13 amino acids. As DNA, the CDR3 is TGTGCCAGCAGTTTTTGGGGGCAGGCTGACTACACCTTC. This encodes CASSFWGQADYTF.

The J gene is TRBJ1-5, the V gene TRBV2, with unresolved D. Trimming pared 4 bases from V and 2 bases from J, leaving 12 bases between. Germline CDR1 SNHLY, CDR2 FYNNEI. The CDR3 runs 15 residues. As DNA, the CDR3 is TGTGCCAGCAGTGGACATCGCTTGGGCAATCAGCCCCAGCATTTT. Translation gives CASSGHRLGNQPQHF. The variable domain in full, completed from reference TRBV2 and TRBJ1-5, reads EPEVTQTPSHQVTQMGQEVILRCVPISNHLYFYWYRQILGQKVEFLVSFYNNEISEKSEIFDDQFSVERPDGSNFTLKIRSTKLEDSAMYFCASSGHRLGNQPQHFGDGTRLSIL.

Remarks on this clone: Distinct nucleotide sequences in the sample also encode this CDR3. J is TRBJ2-7 and V is TRBV7-9; no definite D call. Per the germline V gene, CDR1 is SEHNR and CDR2 is FQNEAQ (reference sequence). V lost 8 bases to trimming and J lost 0 bases, with 5 bases between them. This CDR3 has 11 residues. Written as DNA, the CDR3 is TGTGCCAGCTCCCCCTCCTACGAGCAGTACTTC. Residues: CASSPSYEQYF.

This clone was recorded a few times. The chain couples TRBV5-5 to TRBJ1-2, with D unresolved. Germline CDR1 SGHKS, CDR2 YYEKEE (reference sequence). Trimming took off 1 base at V and 2 bases at J, with 6 bases between the two ends. The CDR3 has 13 residues. The CDR3 coding sequence is TGTGCCAGCAGCTTGTTAGGGAACTATGGCTACACCTTC. This sequence encodes CASSLLGNYGYTF.

The gene calls are TRBV3-1 (or the pseudogene TRBV3-2) and TRBJ1-1; tentatively, D is TRBD1 (5 bases). Looked up from germline, CDR1 is LGHDT and CDR2 is YNNKEL (reference sequence). V was pared by 4 bases and J by 1 base, with 13 bases between. The CDR3 has 15 amino acids. In DNA form, the CDR3 reads TGTGCCAGCAGCCTCTCGGGGACGGCGAACACTGAAGCTTTCTTT. Protein: CASSLSGTANTEAFF.

The chain employs TRBV5-1 and TRBJ2-7; D is undetermined. The germline V gene has CDR1 SGHRS and CDR2 YFSETQ. Trimming took 0 bases from V and 1 from J, leaving 8 bases between them. The CDR3 is 14 amino acids. CDR3 region: CASSLVDRSYEQYF. The CDR3 DNA is TGCGCCAGCAGCTTGGTTGACCGATCCTACGAGCAGTACTTC. The variable domain in full, with the rest retrieved from reference TRBV5-1 and TRBJ2-7, is KAGVTQTPRYLIKTRGQQVTLSCSPISGHRSVSWYQQTPGQGLQFLFEYFSETQRNKGNFPGRFSGRQFSNSRSEMNVSTLELGDSALYLCASSLVDRSYEQYFGPGTRLTVT.

As DNA, the CDR3 is TGTGCCAGCAGTACAGGGGCTGACACAGGCAACTATGGCTACACCTTC. It codes for CASSTGADTGNYGYTF. The rearrangement joins TRBV6-6 to TRBJ1-2; 7 bases agree with TRBD1. Germline-derived CDR1 and CDR2 are MNHNY and SVGAGI (reference sequence). Trimming removed 5 bases from V and 2 bases from J; junction bases left unmatched: 11. This CDR3 is 16 amino acids long.

V gene TRBV5-4 combines with J gene TRBJ1-2; 9 nucleotides agree with TRBD1. Germline V lookup: CDR1 SGHNT, CDR2 YYREEE (reference sequence). The CDR3 consists of 14 residues. Trimming took 4 bases from V and 6 from J; bases not matched to a gene: 7. The CDR3 DNA sequence: TGTGCCAGCAGCCCGGGACAGGGTATGGATGGCTACACCTTC. Amino acid sequence: CASSPGQGMDGYTF.

The chain carries TRBV6-5 and TRBJ1-4; D uncertain. V was trimmed by 7 bases and J by 2 bases, leaving 11 bases between them. The CDR3 totals 14 residues. Germline V lookup: CDR1 MNHEY, CDR2 SVGAGI. DNA of the CDR3: TGTGCCAGCACGATGCGTGGGACTAATGAAAAACTGTTTTTT. It specifies CASTMRGTNEKLFF.

This clone was recorded once. V gene TRBV30 combines with J gene TRBJ1-1; D call uncertain. V was clipped by 0 bases and J by 4 bases, with 18 bases between them. The V gene's germline CDR1 is GTSNPN and CDR2 SVGIG (reference sequence). This CDR3 has 16 residues. The CDR3 sequence: CAWSVMLAAAGTEAFF. The CDR3 nucleotides read TGTGCCTGGAGTGTAATGTTGGCTGCCGCGGGCACTGAAGCTTTCTTT.

CDR3 bases: TGTGCCAGCAGCTTAGGCGGGACAATCTACAATGAGCAGTTCTTC. As protein: CASSLGGTIYNEQFF. The chain uses TRBV11-3 and TRBJ2-1; D could derive from TRBD1 or TRBD2 (6 bases each). V was pared by 1 base and J by 3 bases, with 10 bases between. CDR3 size: 15 residues. Per germline, CDR1 SGHNT and CDR2 YENEEA.

V usage is TRBV2 and J usage is TRBJ1-6; 7 bases are shared with TRBD1. The length of the CDR3 is 14 residues. The V gene's germline CDR1 is SNHLY and CDR2 FYNNEI. Germline trimming cut 6 bases from V and 10 bases from J; bases unmatched to any gene: 9. The CDR3 nucleotides read TGTGCCAGCAGCGTTACAGGGGTACGGTCACCCCTCCACTTT. Protein: CASSVTGVRSPLHF.

The V and J genes are TRBV5-1 and TRBJ1-5; D not certain. The CDR3 length is 15 residues. Trimming shortened V by 4 bases and J by 7 bases, and 18 bases separated the two germline ends. Germline CDR1 reads SGHRS; CDR2 reads YFSETQ. CDR3: CASSLDTASGQPQHF. The CDR3 DNA reads as TGCGCCAGCAGCCTCGACACGGCGTCCGGCCAGCCCCAGCATTTT.

This chain connects TRBV11-2 to TRBJ2-3; TRBD2 matches 9 bases. Germline V CDR1 and CDR2: SGHAT, FQNNGV. The ends lost 10 bases at V and 0 bases at J; junction bases unmatched: 8. This CDR3 region has 15 residues. The CDR3 loop reads CATSQSGGSTDTQYF. DNA of the CDR3: TGTGCCACCTCACAGAGCGGGGGGAGCACAGATACGCAGTATTTT.

The gene calls are TRBV27 and TRBJ2-7; D call uncertain. The CDR3 has 13 residues. V was clipped by 0 bases and J by 4 bases, with 7 bases between them. The germline V gene has CDR1 MNHEY and CDR2 SMNVEV (reference sequence). CDR3 residues: CASSLSRLYEQYF. For the CDR3, the DNA is TGTGCCAGCAGTTTATCGCGTCTTTACGAGCAGTACTTC.

V and J are TRBV5-4 and TRBJ1-2; D may be TRBD1 (6 bases). The CDR3 extends over 16 amino acids. Germline V gives CDR1 SGHNT, CDR2 YYREEE (reference sequence). Trimming took off 2 bases at V and 4 bases at J, with 18 bases between the two ends. The CDR3 DNA reads as TGTGCCAGCAGCTTAGATGGAAATGGACAGATCTATGGCTACACCTTC. It codes for CASSLDGNGQIYGYTF. The entire variable domain, with the rest obtained from reference TRBV5-4 and TRBJ1-2, is as follows: ETGVTQSPTHLIKTRGQQVTLRCSSQSGHNTVSWYQQALGQGPQFIFQYYREEENGRGNFPPRFSGLQFPNYSSELNVNALELDDSALYLCASSLDGNGQIYGYTFGSGTRLTVV.

The V call is TRBV19, the J call TRBJ1-2, with a possible D match to TRBD1 (6 bases). CDR1 and CDR2 from the germline V gene are LNHDA and SQIVND (reference sequence). Trimming pared 1 base from V and 8 bases from J, leaving 14 bases between. The CDR3 runs to 14 residues. CDR3: CASSIVEGVGGYTF. The CDR3 DNA follows: TGTGCCAGTAGTATAGTTGAGGGGGTCGGCGGCTACACCTTC. Supplemented by reference TRBV19 and TRBJ1-2, the full variable domain reads DGGITQSPKYLFRKEGQNVTLSCEQNLNHDAMYWYRQDPGQGLRLIYYSQIVNDFQKGDIAEGYSVSREKKESFPLTVTSAQKNPTAFYLCASSIVEGVGGYTFGSGTRLTVV.

The rearrangement joins TRBV7-9 to TRBJ1-1, with TRBD1 as a possible D gene (5 bases). The CDR3 has 16 residues. V shed 5 bases and J shed 3 bases, with 19 bases lying between them. Germline CDR1 reads SEHNR; CDR2 reads FQNEAQ (reference sequence). Here the CDR3 reads CASSNAGEGWDTEAFF. In nucleotides, the CDR3 is TGTGCCAGCAGCAACGCAGGTGAGGGGTGGGACACTGAAGCTTTCTTT. The full variable domain, its missing parts supplied by reference TRBV7-9 and TRBJ1-1, is DTGVSQNPRHKITKRGQNVTFRCDPISEHNRLYWYRQTLGQGPEFLTYFQNEAQLEKSRLLSDRFSAERPKGSFSTLEIQRTEQGDSAMYLCASSNAGEGWDTEAFFGQGTRLTVV.